This TCR beta chain emerged from a study of T and B cells in COVID-19 patients. Each TRB amplification used roughly 230-550 ng of genomic DNA from blood. This clonotype was detected only a few times. BIOMED2 TRB-A/B primer pools were used in multiplex TRB PCR. TCRdb reanalysed the multiplex PCR reads using MiXCR and keeps one entry per CDR3 protein. The sample yields some 13,000 distinct CDR3 sequences, 29% seen once. The CDR3 length is 16 residues. After removal of 6 bases from V and 3 bases from J, the junction contained 13 bases not matched to a gene. Germline CDR1 is MNHEY and CDR2 is SVGEGT. The rearrangement joins TRBV6-2 or TRBV6-3 to TRBJ1-1, with TRBD1 matching 7 bases. Specimen: blood. The TCR originated in a human donor who had recovered from COVID-19. This CDR3 reads CASRPPTGRRDTEAFF. For the CDR3, the DNA is TGTGCCAGCAGGCCCCCGACAGGGAGGCGGGACACTGAAGCTTTCTTT.